A selection of T cell receptor beta chains follows, all from one sample in a study of T cell repertoires in cytomegalovirus infection. MiXCR, applied by TCRdb to the reads, yields one record per CDR3 protein. The data hold about 150,000 distinct CDR3 sequences, with about 25% observed a single time. The sample was PBMCs. These receptors all come from a human donor in good health (CMV status not recorded). Some clones in this sample may be carry-over from other donors' samples. The CDR3 runs from the conserved cysteine through the conserved F or W. A D gene is named only where the DNA matches it firmly. Rows may omit the clone size; those that give it use once, few, many or a size class.

v_gene,d_gene,j_gene,len,abundance,CDR3aa,CDR3nt
TRBV20-1,TRBD2,TRBJ2-5,15,few,CSARLAGVLRETQYF,TGCAGTGCTAGGCTAGCGGGAGTTCTACGAGAGACCCAGTACTTC
TRBV7-2,TRBD1,TRBJ2-7,16,many,CASSLVGTGRIYEQYF,TGTGCCAGCAGCTTAGTCGGGACAGGCCGAATTTACGAGCAGTACTTC
TRBV20-1,TRBD1,TRBJ2-7,13,few,CSARTGGSYEQYF,TGCAGTGCGAGGACAGGGGGTTCCTACGAGCAGTACTTC
TRBV7-2,TRBD2,TRBJ2-2,14,NA,CASSPLTSGGELFF,TGTGCCAGCAGCCCCCTGACTAGCGGGGGGGAGCTGTTTTTT
TRBV6-1,NA,TRBJ2-5,13,NA,CASRLRPKETQYF,TGTGCCAGCAGACTACGACCCAAAGAGACCCAGTACTTC
TRBV25-1,TRBD2,TRBJ2-7,15,NA,CASSKPGLASYEQYF,TGTGCCAGCAGTAAACCGGGACTAGCATCCTACGAGCAGTACTTC
TRBV27,NA,TRBJ1-5,13,NA,CASSLQAYQPQHF,TGTGCCAGCAGTTTGCAGGCTTATCAGCCCCAGCATTTT
TRBV7-3,TRBD2,TRBJ2-7,14,few,CASSLVAGDHEQYF,TGTGCCAGCAGCTTAGTAGCGGGAGACCACGAGCAGTACTTC
TRBV15,TRBD2,TRBJ2-1,15,few,CATSGLVGKGPEQFF,TGTGCCACCAGCGGACTAGTCGGGAAAGGCCCCGAGCAGTTCTTC
TRBV15,NA,TRBJ1-1,15,NA,CATSRSGARNTEAFF,TGTGCCACCAGCAGATCAGGAGCAAGGAACACTGAAGCTTTCTTT
TRBV19,NA,TRBJ2-2,13,few,CASSRDSAGELFF,TGTGCCAGTTCTCGGGACTCAGCTGGGGAGCTGTTTTTT
TRBV12-5,TRBD2,TRBJ2-7,15,NA,CASGSRSGSKYEQYF,TGTGCTAGTGGTTCCCGTAGCGGGAGTAAATACGAGCAGTACTTC
TRBV7-2,TRBD1,TRBJ1-1,17,many,CASSLTGQGFNRGQAFF,TGTGCCAGCAGCTTGACGGGACAGGGTTTCAACCGGGGTCAGGCTTTCTTT
TRBV28,TRBD1,TRBJ1-2,15,NA,CASSRRQGISYGYTF,TGTGCCAGCAGCCGACGACAGGGGATAAGCTATGGCTACACCTTC
TRBV28,NA,TRBJ2-7,14,NA,CASSVQGRSYEQYF,TGTGCCAGCAGCGTACAGGGACGGTCCTACGAGCAGTACTTC
TRBV7-2,TRBD2,TRBJ2-1,17,NA,CASSLEPGLVGYNEQFF,TGTGCCAGCAGCTTAGAGCCGGGACTAGTGGGCTACAATGAGCAGTTCTTC